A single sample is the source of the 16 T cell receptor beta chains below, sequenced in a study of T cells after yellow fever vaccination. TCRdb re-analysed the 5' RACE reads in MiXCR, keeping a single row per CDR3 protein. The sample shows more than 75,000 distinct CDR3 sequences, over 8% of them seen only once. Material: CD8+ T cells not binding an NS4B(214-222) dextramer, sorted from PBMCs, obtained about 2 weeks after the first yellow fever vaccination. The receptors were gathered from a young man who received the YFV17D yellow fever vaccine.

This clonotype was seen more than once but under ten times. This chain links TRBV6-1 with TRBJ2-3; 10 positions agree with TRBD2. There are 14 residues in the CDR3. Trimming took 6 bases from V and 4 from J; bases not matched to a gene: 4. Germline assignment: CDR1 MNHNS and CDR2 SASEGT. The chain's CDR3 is CASRDLAGADTQYF. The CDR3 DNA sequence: TGTGCCAGCAGAGATCTAGCGGGGGCAGATACGCAGTATTTT.

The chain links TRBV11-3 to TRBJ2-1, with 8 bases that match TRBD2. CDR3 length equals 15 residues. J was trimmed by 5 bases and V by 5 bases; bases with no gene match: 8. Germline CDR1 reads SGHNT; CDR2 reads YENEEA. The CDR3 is CASSPSREAHNEQFF. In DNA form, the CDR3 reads TGTGCCAGCAGCCCCTCGCGGGAGGCACACAATGAGCAGTTCTTC.

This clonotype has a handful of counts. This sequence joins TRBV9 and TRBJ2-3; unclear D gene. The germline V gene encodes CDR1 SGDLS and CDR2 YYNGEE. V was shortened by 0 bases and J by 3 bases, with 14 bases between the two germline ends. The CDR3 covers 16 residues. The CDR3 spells CASSVDYGLLTDTQYF. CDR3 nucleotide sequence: TGTGCCAGCAGCGTAGACTATGGCCTGCTTACAGATACGCAGTATTTT.

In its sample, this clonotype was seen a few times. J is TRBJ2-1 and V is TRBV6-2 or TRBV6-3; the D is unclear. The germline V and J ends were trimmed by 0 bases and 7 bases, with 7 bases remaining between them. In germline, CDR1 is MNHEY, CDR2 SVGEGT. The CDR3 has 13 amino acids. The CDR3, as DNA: TGTGCCAGCAGTTACTCGATACGGAATGAGCAGTTCTTC. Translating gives CASSYSIRNEQFF.

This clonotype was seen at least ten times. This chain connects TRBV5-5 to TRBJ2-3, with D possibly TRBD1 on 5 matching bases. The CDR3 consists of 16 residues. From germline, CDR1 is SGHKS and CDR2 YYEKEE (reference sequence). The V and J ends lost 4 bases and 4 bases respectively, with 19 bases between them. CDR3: CASSPDWGKDADTQYF. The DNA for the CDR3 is TGTGCCAGCAGCCCCGACTGGGGCAAGGACGCAGATACGCAGTATTTT.

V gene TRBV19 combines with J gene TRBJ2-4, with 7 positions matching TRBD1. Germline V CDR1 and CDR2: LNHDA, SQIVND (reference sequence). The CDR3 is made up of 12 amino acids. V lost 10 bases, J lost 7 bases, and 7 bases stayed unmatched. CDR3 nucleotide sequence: TGTGCCACCAGACAGGGCGGCAACATTCAGTACTTC. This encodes CATRQGGNIQYF.

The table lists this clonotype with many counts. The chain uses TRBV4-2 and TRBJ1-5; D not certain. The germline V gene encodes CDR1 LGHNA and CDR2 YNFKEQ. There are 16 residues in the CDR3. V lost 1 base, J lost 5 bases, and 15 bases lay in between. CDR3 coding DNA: TGTGCCAGCAGCCAAGTTGCTAACGGAATAGATCAGCCCCAGCATTTT. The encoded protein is CASSQVANGIDQPQHF.

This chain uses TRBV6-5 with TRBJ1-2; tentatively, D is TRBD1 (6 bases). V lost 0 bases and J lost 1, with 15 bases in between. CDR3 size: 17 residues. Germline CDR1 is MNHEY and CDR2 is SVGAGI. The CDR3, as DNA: TGTGCCAGCAGTTACTCGTTATACAGGGACAATAACTATGGCTACACCTTC. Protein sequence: CASSYSLYRDNNYGYTF.

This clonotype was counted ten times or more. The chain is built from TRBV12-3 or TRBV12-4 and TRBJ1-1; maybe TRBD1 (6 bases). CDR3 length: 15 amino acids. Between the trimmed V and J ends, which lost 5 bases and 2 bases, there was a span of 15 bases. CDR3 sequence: CASSHQGKGNTEAFF. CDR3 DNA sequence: TGTGCCAGCAGTCACCAGGGGAAAGGTAACACTGAAGCTTTCTTT.

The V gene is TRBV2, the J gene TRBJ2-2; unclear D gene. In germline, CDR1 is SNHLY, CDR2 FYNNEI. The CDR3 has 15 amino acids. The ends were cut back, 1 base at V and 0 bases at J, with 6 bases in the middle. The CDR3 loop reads CASSEGATNTGELFF. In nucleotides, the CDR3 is TGTGCCAGCAGTGAAGGAGCTACGAACACCGGGGAGCTGTTTTTT.

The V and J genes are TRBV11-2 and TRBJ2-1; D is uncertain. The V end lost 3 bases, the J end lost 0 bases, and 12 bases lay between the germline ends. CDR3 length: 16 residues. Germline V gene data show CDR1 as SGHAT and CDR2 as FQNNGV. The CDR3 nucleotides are TGTGCCAGCAGCTTCGGACGATCGAGCTCCTACAATGAGCAGTTCTTC. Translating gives CASSFGRSSSYNEQFF.

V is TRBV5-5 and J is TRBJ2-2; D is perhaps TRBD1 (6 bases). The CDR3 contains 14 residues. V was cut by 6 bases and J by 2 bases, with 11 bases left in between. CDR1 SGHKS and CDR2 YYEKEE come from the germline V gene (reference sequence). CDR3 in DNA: TGTGCCAGCACCCAGGACAGAAACACCGGGGAGCTGTTTTTT. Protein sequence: CASTQDRNTGELFF.

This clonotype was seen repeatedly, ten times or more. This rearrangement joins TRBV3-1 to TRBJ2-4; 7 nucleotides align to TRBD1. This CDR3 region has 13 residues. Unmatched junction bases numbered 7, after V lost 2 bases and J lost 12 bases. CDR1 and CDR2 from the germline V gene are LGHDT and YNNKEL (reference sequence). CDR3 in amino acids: CASSQLQGEAQYF. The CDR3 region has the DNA TGTGCCAGCAGCCAACTCCAGGGGGAAGCTCAGTACTTC.

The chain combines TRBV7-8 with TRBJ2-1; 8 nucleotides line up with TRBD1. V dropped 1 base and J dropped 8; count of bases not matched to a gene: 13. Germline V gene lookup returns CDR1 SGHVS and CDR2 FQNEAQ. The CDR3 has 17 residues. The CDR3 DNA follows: TGTGCCAGCAGCTTAGTTTCGGGCAGGGGGCGCTCTTATGAGCAGTTCTTC. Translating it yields CASSLVSGRGRSYEQFF.

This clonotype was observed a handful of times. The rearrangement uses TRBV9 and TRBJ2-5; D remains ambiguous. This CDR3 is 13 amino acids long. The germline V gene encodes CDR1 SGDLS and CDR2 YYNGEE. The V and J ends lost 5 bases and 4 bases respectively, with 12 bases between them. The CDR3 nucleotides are TGTGCCAGCAGTCCCGAAGCAGCAGAGACCCAGTACTTC. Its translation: CASSPEAAETQYF. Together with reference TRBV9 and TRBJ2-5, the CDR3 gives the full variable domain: DSGVTQTPKHLITATGQRVTLRCSPRSGDLSVYWYQQSLDQGLQFLIQYYNGEERAKGNILERFSAQQFPDLHSELNLSSLELGDSALYFCASSPEAAETQYFGPGTRLLVL.

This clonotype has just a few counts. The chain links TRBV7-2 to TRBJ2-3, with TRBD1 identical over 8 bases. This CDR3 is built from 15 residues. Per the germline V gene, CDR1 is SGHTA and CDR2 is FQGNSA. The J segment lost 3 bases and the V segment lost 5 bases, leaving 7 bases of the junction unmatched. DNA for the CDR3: TGTGCCAGCAGCCCGTCGACAGGGGATACAGATACGCAGTATTTT. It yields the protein CASSPSTGDTDTQYF.